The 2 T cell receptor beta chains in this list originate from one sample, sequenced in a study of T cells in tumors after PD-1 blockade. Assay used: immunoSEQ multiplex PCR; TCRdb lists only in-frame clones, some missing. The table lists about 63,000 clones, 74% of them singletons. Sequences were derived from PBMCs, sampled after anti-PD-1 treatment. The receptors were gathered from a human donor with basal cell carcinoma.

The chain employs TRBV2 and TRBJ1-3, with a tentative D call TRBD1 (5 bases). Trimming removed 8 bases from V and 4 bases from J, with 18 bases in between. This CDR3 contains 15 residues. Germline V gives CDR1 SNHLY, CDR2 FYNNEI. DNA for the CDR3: TGTGCCAGCGAAGGTCCCTTAGGGGCCGGAAACACCATATATTTT. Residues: CASEGPLGAGNTIYF.

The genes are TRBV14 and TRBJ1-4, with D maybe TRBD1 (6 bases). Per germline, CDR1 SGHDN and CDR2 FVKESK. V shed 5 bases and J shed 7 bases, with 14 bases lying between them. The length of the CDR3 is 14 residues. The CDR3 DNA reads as TGTGCCAGCAGCTCGGGGAACAGGGCTGAAAAACTGTTTTTT. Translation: CASSSGNRAEKLFF.